A single sample gave rise to the 2 T cell receptor beta chains below, sequenced in a study of spatial heterogeneity in lung cancer (dated by TCRdb to the late 2010s). In the paper's terms, the time point label means: sample taken at primary tumor resection. Antigens of these TCRs are unknown. The study at large found these results: The tumor nonsynonymous mutation count correlated with the number of expanded intratumoral alpha and beta TCRs.

Libraries were constructed by 5' RACE. The instrument was a NextSeq 500. The raw public reads went through TCRdb reprocessing: fastp at Q25, MiXCR clone calling, in-frame beta chains kept. Each CDR3 protein appears once, grouped with its most common genes and DNA. This sample is represented by roughly 8,000 distinct CDR3 sequences; roughly 8.7% of them were singletons. The leading ten clones occupy about 4% of the sample. The specimen comprised lung tumor tissue, sampled at surgery. The receptors originated from a male donor with early-stage non-small cell lung cancer.

This clonotype occurred many times. V is TRBV28 and J is TRBJ2-5; 9 nucleotides agree with TRBD2. The CDR3 extends over 15 amino acids. With 6 bases clipped from V and 5 bases from J, the junction kept 10 bases outside the gene matches. The germline CDR1 and CDR2 sequences are MDHEN and SYDVKM. This chain's CDR3 is CASSSPAGGRETQYF. The CDR3 DNA follows: TGTGCCAGCAGCTCACCCGCGGGGGGGCGCGAGACCCAGTACTTC.

This clonotype has at least ten counts. The J gene is TRBJ2-7, the V gene TRBV20-1, with no clear D. The CDR3 spans 12 residues. The V gene lost 6 bases and the J gene lost 3 bases, with 12 bases spanning the gap. Germline-derived CDR1 and CDR2 are DFQATT and SNEGSKA (reference sequence). CDR3 in DNA: TGCAGTGCCCTTACACGAAACTACGAGCAGTACTTC. Its protein product is CSALTRNYEQYF.